The next 14 T cell receptor beta chains were all read from a single sample in a study of control samples from healthy donors and cancer patients. The method was immunoSEQ multiplex PCR; TCRdb's version includes in-frame clones alone and lacks a portion of them. The profile shows roughly 130,000 clones, about 91% of them singletons. Sequencing input: blood. Source of these receptors: a man aged 18 to 35 in good health.

The CDR3 DNA follows: TGTGCCTGGACAGGAGGAGACATTCAGTACTTC. Encoded protein: CAWTGGDIQYF. The chain joins TRBV30 to TRBJ2-4, with a weak D call TRBD2 (5 bases). The CDR3 contains 11 residues. V was pared by 4 bases and J by 8 bases, with 9 bases between. The germline CDR1 and CDR2 sequences are GTSNPN and SVGIG (reference sequence).

The V call is TRBV18, the J call TRBJ2-5; 9 bases align to TRBD2. The V and J ends lost 3 bases and 2 bases, in that order; junction bases with no gene match: 7. Germline values: CDR1 KGHSH, CDR2 LQKENI. The CDR3 is 16 residues long. CDR3 nucleotide sequence: TGTGCCAGCTCACCGGGAGCGGGGGGAGTACAAGAGACCCAGTACTTC. Residues: CASSPGAGGVQETQYF.

This chain connects TRBV11-2 to TRBJ2-1; the D gene could be TRBD1 or TRBD2 (5 bases each). CDR1 and CDR2 from the germline V gene are SGHAT and FQNNGV. With 5 bases removed from V and 12 bases from J, the gap between germline ends came to 11 bases. The CDR3 runs to 11 residues. CDR3 protein: CASSPGTSQFF. In DNA form, the CDR3 reads TGTGCCAGCAGCCCTGGGACCTCGCAGTTCTTC.

The J gene is TRBJ2-3, the V gene TRBV9; D ambiguous. V was trimmed by 1 base and J by 2 bases, leaving 8 bases between them. Per germline, CDR1 SGDLS and CDR2 YYNGEE. The CDR3 is made up of 14 amino acids. The chain's CDR3 is CASSVTPLTDTQYF. In DNA form, the CDR3 reads TGTGCCAGCAGCGTAACTCCCCTCACAGATACGCAGTATTTT. The full variable domain, in which reference TRBV9 and TRBJ2-3 provide the parts outside the CDR3, is DSGVTQTPKHLITATGQRVTLRCSPRSGDLSVYWYQQSLDQGLQFLIQYYNGEERAKGNILERFSAQQFPDLHSELNLSSLELGDSALYFCASSVTPLTDTQYFGPGTRLTVL.

CDR3 in DNA: TGTGGAACAGGGGCCAACGTCCTGACTTTC. Protein: CGTGANVLTF. This chain links TRBV19 with TRBJ2-6; D not certain. Germline V gives CDR1 LNHDA, CDR2 SQIVND (reference sequence). The CDR3 length is 10 residues.

The CDR3 here is CASSVRDRGTIEAFF. For the CDR3, the DNA is TGTGCCAGCAGCGTCCGGGACAGGGGCACCATTGAAGCTTTCTTT. The chain joins TRBV21-1 to TRBJ1-1; TRBD1, as called in the table, went unchecked against the DNA. TRBV21-1 is listed as a pseudogene. The CDR3 totals 15 residues.

Only one count was recorded for this clone. V usage is TRBV19 and J usage is TRBJ2-1; the D is unclear. The germline V gene has CDR1 LNHDA and CDR2 SQIVND (reference sequence). V was shortened by 7 bases and J by 12 bases, with 25 bases between the two germline ends. The CDR3 extends over 15 amino acids. CDR3 DNA: TGTGCCAGTACCCCCTTCGCTAATACAATGTTAGGGCAGTTCTTC. Encoded protein: CASTPFANTMLGQFF.

The V and J genes are TRBV7-3 and TRBJ1-1; TRBD1 might be the D (6 bases). Germline lookup yields CDR1 SGHTA and CDR2 FQGTGA. V dropped 1 base and J dropped 2 bases, with 11 bases sitting between them. The CDR3 consists of 15 residues. CDR3 amino acids: CASSLMAGANTEAFF. CDR3 bases: TGTGCCAGCAGCTTAATGGCAGGGGCAAACACTGAAGCTTTCTTT.

This chain uses TRBV6-5 with TRBJ1-2; no reliable D call. Germline CDR1 MNHEY, CDR2 SVGAGI. The CDR3 is 13 residues long. V lost 2 bases to trimming and J lost 4 bases, with 8 bases between them. This CDR3 is CASSYGRGYGYTF. The CDR3 nucleotides read TGTGCCAGCAGTTACGGGCGAGGCTATGGCTACACCTTC.

The chain's CDR3 is CASSQDSSEGFGETQYF. Here the CDR3 DNA reads TGCGCCAGCAGCCAAGACTCATCCGAGGGTTTCGGGGAGACCCAGTACTTC. This chain connects TRBV4-1 to TRBJ2-5; the D gene is possibly TRBD2 (5 bases). Per germline, CDR1 MGHRA and CDR2 YSYEKL. The CDR3 is made up of 17 amino acids. V was trimmed by 0 bases and J by 5 bases, leaving 19 bases between them.

J is TRBJ1-1 and V is TRBV3-1 (or the pseudogene TRBV3-2), with D possibly TRBD1 on 5 matching bases. The CDR3 is 14 residues long. Germline V gives CDR1 LGHDT, CDR2 YNNKEL (reference sequence). The ends were cut back, 0 bases at V and 7 bases at J, with 12 bases in the middle. In DNA, the CDR3 is TGTGCCAGCAGCCAAGAGGCAGGGTCCCTTGAAGCTTTCTTT. This sequence encodes CASSQEAGSLEAFF.

V gene TRBV9 combines with J gene TRBJ2-7; the match to TRBD2 covers 9 bases. Looked up from germline, CDR1 is SGDLS and CDR2 is YYNGEE. The CDR3 length is 15 residues. Trimming cost V 3 bases and J 6 bases; bases outside gene matches: 10. The DNA of the CDR3 is TGTGCCAGCAGCGGGACCGGGACTAGCCAAGGCGAGCAGTACTTC. Amino acid sequence: CASSGTGTSQGEQYF.

The chain couples TRBV2 to TRBJ2-7; 10 bases line up with TRBD1. The CDR3 is made up of 16 amino acids. The trim removed 6 bases at V and 5 bases at J, leaving 13 bases unmatched. In germline, CDR1 is SNHLY, CDR2 FYNNEI. Here the CDR3 DNA reads TGTGCCAGCAGGGGACAGGGGCTCCCCCGGTCACACGAGCAGTACTTC. Its protein product is CASRGQGLPRSHEQYF. Full variable domain (outside the CDR3, taken from reference TRBV2 and TRBJ2-7): EPEVTQTPSHQVTQMGQEVILRCVPISNHLYFYWYRQILGQKVEFLVSFYNNEISEKSEIFDDQFSVERPDGSNFTLKIRSTKLEDSAMYFCASRGQGLPRSHEQYFGPGTRLTVT.

The V and J genes are TRBV11-3 and TRBJ2-1, with TRBD1 matching 8 bases. Germline CDR1 and CDR2: SGHNT and YENEEA. The CDR3 spans 15 residues. J lost 2 bases, V lost 2 bases, and 2 bases had no gene match. The CDR3 coding sequence is TGTGCCAGCAGCTTAACGACAGGGGCCTACAATGAGCAGTTCTTC. Protein: CASSLTTGAYNEQFF.